This entry lists 7 T cell receptor beta chains sequenced from one sample in a study of cytomegalovirus exposure and HLA in healthy donors. PCR was performed using 60 Vbeta and 13 Jbeta primers. Data came from immunoSEQ multiplex PCR; TCRdb stores just in-frame clones and leaves some out. The sample lists more than 95,000 clones; around four fifths were seen once. Sequencing was performed on PBMCs. Every receptor here comes from a woman aged 40 to 55 in good health and CMV-seronegative.

This CDR3 reads CASSQEGGQVKNIQYF. In DNA, the CDR3 is TGCGCCAGCAGCCAAGAAGGCGGACAGGTAAAAAACATTCAGTACTTC. V and J are TRBV4-1 and TRBJ2-4; TRBD1 matches at 7 bases. This CDR3 is 16 amino acids long. From germline, CDR1 is MGHRA and CDR2 YSYEKL. J gave up 4 bases and V 0 bases, and 6 bases lay outside the gene matches.

The V gene is TRBV4-3, the J gene TRBJ2-1; the D is unclear. V lost 5 bases and J lost 0, with 11 bases in between. Germline V lookup: CDR1 LGHNA, CDR2 YSLEER. CDR3 length: 15 amino acids. CDR3: CASSSILSSYNEQFF. DNA of the CDR3: TGCGCCAGCAGCTCGATACTGAGCTCCTACAATGAGCAGTTCTTC.

This clone was observed a single time. The chain is built from TRBV27 and TRBJ2-1, with D perhaps TRBD2 (6 bases). This CDR3 region has 15 residues. Trimming left V 2 bases short and J 6 bases short, with 14 bases between. Germline lookup yields CDR1 MNHEY and CDR2 SMNVEV (reference sequence). The CDR3 here is CASSLSAGSPNEQFF. The CDR3 DNA reads TGTGCCAGCAGTTTAAGTGCGGGATCCCCCAATGAGCAGTTCTTC.

The DNA for the CDR3 is TGTGCCAGCAGCTTAGGCGTAGCCTACGAGCAGTACTTC. Its translation is CASSLGVAYEQYF. This chain connects TRBV7-2 to TRBJ2-7, with D uncertain. The ends were cut back, 1 base at V and 2 bases at J, with 6 bases in the middle. Germline V lookup: CDR1 SGHTA, CDR2 FQGNSA. This CDR3 has 13 residues.

This chain uses TRBV28 with TRBJ2-7; D is possibly TRBD2 (5 bases). Germline-derived CDR1 and CDR2 are MDHEN and SYDVKM. The germline V and J ends were trimmed by 7 bases and 4 bases, with 11 bases remaining between them. This CDR3 is built from 12 residues. The CDR3 sequence is CASNRGGYEQYF. CDR3 in DNA: TGTGCCAGCAACCGTGGAGGATACGAGCAGTACTTC.

The V and J genes are TRBV5-5 and TRBJ2-3, with D possibly being TRBD1 (5 bases). The CDR3 is 14 amino acids. CDR1 and CDR2 from the germline V gene are SGHKS and YYEKEE (reference sequence). Trimming removed 5 bases at V and 2 bases at J, with 12 bases between. As DNA, the CDR3 is TGTGCCAGCAGTTGGTTCAGGGACACAGATACGCAGTATTTT. Amino acids: CASSWFRDTDTQYF. Supplemented by reference TRBV5-5 and TRBJ2-3, the full variable domain reads DAGVTQSPTHLIKTRGQQVTLRCSPISGHKSVSWYQQVLGQGPQFIFQYYEKEERGRGNFPDRFSARQFPNYSSELNVNALLLGDSALYLCASSWFRDTDTQYFGPGTRLTVL.

The chain carries TRBV6-5 and TRBJ2-5; 7 nucleotides agree with TRBD2. Gene TRBJ2-7 matches the end of the DNA better, so the J call may be wrong. The CDR3 is made up of 15 amino acids. Germline lookup yields CDR1 MNHEY and CDR2 SVGAGI. CDR3 nucleotides: TGTGCCAGCAGTTACTCGAGCGGGATTGCCTACGAGCAGTACTTC. Translated, it gives CASSYSSGIAYEQYF.